These T cell receptor beta chains were read from a single sample in a study of T cells after yellow fever vaccination. Each CDR3 protein gets one entry after TCRdb re-called the 5' RACE reads with MiXCR. This sample yields some 500,000 distinct CDR3 sequences, of which 13% are seen a single time; around an eighth belongs to the top ten. Here the sequenced sample was PBMCs, taken on the day of the yellow fever booster vaccination. These receptors were collected from a man aged 25 to 40 who received the YFV17D yellow fever vaccine. Both conserved end residues are part of each CDR3. D genes are given only for firm matches. Some rows have no size entry. The others give once, few or many, or a class for an expanded clone.

clone size	V gene	D gene	CDR3 length	J gene	CDR3 DNA	CDR3 protein
-	TRBV11-2	TRBD2	18	TRBJ2-5	TGTGCCAGCAGCTTAATTGGGTGGACTAGCGGGAGGGGGGAGACCCAGTACTTC	CASSLIGWTSGRGETQYF
-	TRBV28	TRBD1	14	TRBJ2-5	TGTGCCAGCAGTTTAACAGGGGGCTCAGAGACCCAGTACTTC	CASSLTGGSETQYF
-	TRBV6-2/TRBV6-3	TRBD2	20	TRBJ2-1	TGTGCCAGCAGTTACTCGCGGCGGGAGAATCCCCCCCCCTACTACAATGAGCAGTTCTTC	CASSYSRRENPPPYYNEQFF
few	TRBV9	-	17	TRBJ2-3	TGTGCCAGCAGCGTAGGATTGTATGGGGTTGGGGCAGATACGCAGTATTTT	CASSVGLYGVGADTQYF
few	TRBV7-2	-	12	TRBJ1-1	TGTGCCAGCAGCCATGACTGGACTGAAGCTTTCTTT	CASSHDWTEAFF
-	TRBV29-1	-	13	TRBJ2-1	TGCAGCGTTGACCCTTCGAGAGGGTATGAGCAGTTCTTC	CSVDPSRGYEQFF
-	TRBV6-1	TRBD1	13	TRBJ1-4	TGTGCCAGCAGTGAAGGTCTACAGGGGGCCCTGTTTTTT	CASSEGLQGALFF
few	TRBV11-2	-	14	TRBJ2-3	TGTGCCAGCAAAACGGCGACGGGTCGTGGTACGCAGTATTTT	CASKTATGRGTQYF
few	TRBV3-1	-	15	TRBJ2-1	TGTGCCAGCAGCCTGAGTAGAACTACAATCAATGAGCAGTTCTTC	CASSLSRTTINEQFF
-	TRBV21-1	-	15	TRBJ2-3	TGTGCCAGCTTCTTGGACCTTGCCTCCACAGATACGCAGTATTTT	CASFLDLASTDTQYF
-	TRBV6-2/TRBV6-3	-	14	TRBJ2-2	TGTGCCAGCAGTTACCCCCTGGTGAACGGGGAGCTGTTTTTT	CASSYPLVNGELFF
-	TRBV7-9	TRBD1	17	TRBJ1-5	TGTGCCAGCAGCTTAGAGCTGACCAGGGGGTACACTCAGCCCCAGCATTTT	CASSLELTRGYTQPQHF
few	TRBV20-1	TRBD2	16	TRBJ2-1	TGCAGTGCTAGGCTAGCGGGAGGGCCGACGGGAAATGAGCAGTTCTTC	CSARLAGGPTGNEQFF
-	TRBV12-3/TRBV12-4	TRBD2	12	TRBJ2-2	TGTGCCAGCGGGAGGGTAAACGGGGAGCTGTTTTTT	CASGRVNGELFF
few	TRBV11-2	-	13	TRBJ1-2	TGTGCCAGCAGCTTAGACAGGCCCTATGGCTACACCTTC	CASSLDRPYGYTF
-	TRBV5-4	-	14	TRBJ2-7	TGTGCCAGCAGCGGAGGGGGGAGCTCCTACGAGCAGTACTTC	CASSGGGSSYEQYF
-	TRBV30	-	11	TRBJ2-7	TGTGCCTGGAGGGTCCGATCCGAGCAGTACTTC	CAWRVRSEQYF
few	TRBV19	TRBD1	13	TRBJ2-3	TGTGCCAGTCGCCGGGACAGATCAGATACGCAGTATTTT	CASRRDRSDTQYF
-	TRBV6-1	TRBD1	15	TRBJ1-5	TGTGCCAGCAGCCCAACAGGGGGCGAGAATCAGCCCCAGCATTTT	CASSPTGGENQPQHF
few	TRBV21-1	-	16	TRBJ2-4	TGTGCCAGCAGCTTCACGGGTCCGCGTGGCAAAAACATTCAGTACTTC	CASSFTGPRGKNIQYF
many	TRBV24-1	-	13	TRBJ2-1	TGTGCCAGTCAGGGAGTTTCCTACAATGAGCAGTTCTTC	CASQGVSYNEQFF
few	TRBV28	-	14	TRBJ2-7	TGTGCCAGCAGACAAGACTTAGGGACCTACGAGCAGTACTTC	CASRQDLGTYEQYF
-	TRBV28	-	16	TRBJ2-2	TGTGCCAGCAGCCCCCTTTCGGGGGCCCTGCCCGGGGAGCTGTTTTTT	CASSPLSGALPGELFF
-	TRBV5-1	TRBD1	15	TRBJ1-1	TGCGCCAGCAGCCCATCGACAGGGGGTCGAACTGAAGCTTTCTTT	CASSPSTGGRTEAFF
-	TRBV20-1	-	15	TRBJ2-1	TGCAGTGCTAGAGAACCGGGAGCCCGCAACAATGAGCAGTTCTTC	CSAREPGARNNEQFF
few	TRBV5-1	-	14	TRBJ2-7	TGCGCCAGCGGTCCAGGAGGGAGCTCCTACGAGCAGTACTTC	CASGPGGSSYEQYF
-	TRBV12-3/TRBV12-4	-	14	TRBJ1-4	TGTGCCAGCACCATGGACGTAGTCGGTGAAAAACTGTTTTTT	CASTMDVVGEKLFF
few	TRBV5-4	TRBD2	16	TRBJ2-1	TGTGCCAGCAGCTTGGCTAGCGGGACTCAATACAATGAGCAGTTCTTC	CASSLASGTQYNEQFF
few	TRBV5-1	TRBD2	16	TRBJ2-3	TGCGCCAGCAGCTTGGATGTTAGCGGGTTCACAGATACGCAGTATTTT	CASSLDVSGFTDTQYF
once	TRBV9	-	13	TRBJ2-5	TGTGCCAGCGGCGTACAGGCGGGAGAGACCCAGTACTTC	CASGVQAGETQYF
-	TRBV6-2/TRBV6-3	-	16	TRBJ2-1	TGTGCCAGCAGTGGAACAGGAGCCCTCTGGAACAATGAGCAGTTCTTC	CASSGTGALWNNEQFF
few	TRBV5-1	-	12	TRBJ2-7	TGCGCCAGCAGCAGTCTAGGATCCGAGCAGTACTTC	CASSSLGSEQYF
-	TRBV6-2/TRBV6-3	TRBD2	15	TRBJ2-7	TGTGCCAGCAGTAAGCTAGCGGGAGTATCCTACGAGCAGTACTTC	CASSKLAGVSYEQYF
few	TRBV20-1	TRBD2	15	TRBJ2-7	TGCAGTGCTAGAAAGGGGAGGACTAGCTCCTACGAGCAGTACTTC	CSARKGRTSSYEQYF
-	TRBV27	-	14	TRBJ1-1	TGTGCCAGCAGCCGTCACAGCATGAACACTGAAGCTTTCTTT	CASSRHSMNTEAFF
few	TRBV6-1	-	14	TRBJ2-7	TGTGCCAGCAGGACGGACCCAATACAATACGAGCAGTACTTC	CASRTDPIQYEQYF
few	TRBV12-3/TRBV12-4	-	13	TRBJ1-2	TGTGCCAGCACCCTGGGCCGGGGCTATGGCTACACCTTC	CASTLGRGYGYTF
few	TRBV12-3/TRBV12-4	-	16	TRBJ2-2	TGTGCCAGCAGCCTCGCGGCACCAAACCTCTCCGGGGAGCTGTTTTTT	CASSLAAPNLSGELFF
-	TRBV7-2	-	13	TRBJ1-6	TGTGCCAGCAGCTTAGTACAGGTTTCACCCCTCCACTTT	CASSLVQVSPLHF
-	TRBV15	-	14	TRBJ1-1	TGTGCCACCAGCAGTAACAGAAAGAACACTGAAGCTTTCTTT	CATSSNRKNTEAFF
few	TRBV20-1	TRBD2	14	TRBJ2-3	TGCAGTGCTCCTACTAGCGGAATCACAGATACGCAGTATTTT	CSAPTSGITDTQYF
few	TRBV19	-	15	TRBJ2-2	TGTGCCAGTAGTATAGGGGTGGCGAACACCGGGGAGCTGTTTTTT	CASSIGVANTGELFF
few	TRBV7-8	TRBD2	17	TRBJ2-7	TGTGCCAGCAGCTTAGTATCACCTAGCGGGAGACCCTACGAGCAGTACTTC	CASSLVSPSGRPYEQYF
-	TRBV10-3	-	15	TRBJ2-3	TGTGCCATCAGGGAAGACTGGGCGGGTAGGGATACGCAGTATTTT	CAIREDWAGRDTQYF
few	TRBV5-1	TRBD1	16	TRBJ1-6	TGCGCCAGCAGCTTGGGGAAGGGACAGAAAAATTCACCCCTCCACTTT	CASSLGKGQKNSPLHF
few	TRBV29-1	-	13	TRBJ2-5	TGCAGCGGACAGGACCTTGGGGGAGAGACCCAGTACTTC	CSGQDLGGETQYF
-	TRBV4-1	-	15	TRBJ2-1	TGCGCCAGCAGCCAAGGTGGAGAACTTAACAATGAGCAGTTCTTC	CASSQGGELNNEQFF
-	TRBV13	-	14	TRBJ2-7	TGTGCCAGCAGCTTATGGGACACAGGGTTTGAGCAGTACTTC	CASSLWDTGFEQYF
-	TRBV19	TRBD2	15	TRBJ2-1	TGTGCCAGTAGTACCCCGGGACTAGCTACGGGGGAGCAGTTCTTC	CASSTPGLATGEQFF
few	TRBV12-3/TRBV12-4	-	15	TRBJ1-2	TGTGCCAGCAGACCTACCGGGACCGGAGATAATGGCTACACCTTC	CASRPTGTGDNGYTF
-	TRBV20-1	-	14	TRBJ2-5	TGCTGTGCTAGAGATCGGTTGGGAGGAGAGACCCAGTACTTC	CCARDRLGGETQYF
few	TRBV5-1	-	15	TRBJ2-3	TGCGCCAGCAGCTTGGGTACCGCACTCACAGATACGCAGTATTTT	CASSLGTALTDTQYF
-	TRBV4-3	-	15	TRBJ1-2	TGCGCCAGCAGCCAAGACCCGCACTTCAACTATGGCTACACCTTC	CASSQDPHFNYGYTF
-	TRBV28	-	16	TRBJ1-2	TGTGCCAGCAGTCCCGGTCGCGTTCCTTCAATCAATGGCTACACCTTC	CASSPGRVPSINGYTF
-	TRBV6-1	-	15	TRBJ2-1	TGTGCCAGCAGGTCAACCCAAAGCTCCTACAATGAGCAGTTCTTC	CASRSTQSSYNEQFF
few	TRBV19	TRBD2	17	TRBJ2-2	TGTGCCAGTAGTATTAGCTCGTGGAGCGGGATTACCGGGGAGCTGTTTTTT	CASSISSWSGITGELFF
-	TRBV18	-	14	TRBJ2-5	TGTGCCAGCCAGACTTCAGGGGTTCGAGAGACCCAGTACTTC	CASQTSGVRETQYF
many	TRBV10-3	-	12	TRBJ2-5	TGTGCCATCAGTGAGTCGAAGGAGACCCAGTACTTC	CAISESKETQYF
-	TRBV19	-	14	TRBJ2-1	TGTGCCAGTAGTCCCGCCGGGATCTACAATGAGCAGTTCTTC	CASSPAGIYNEQFF